This T cell receptor (beta chain) was identified during a study of T cell responses to AZD1222 COVID-19 vaccine. Clones were read by immunoSEQ multiplex PCR, and TCRdb kept only the in-frame ones, dropping some. The sample lists about 170,000 clones; 85% to 95% were seen once. Notes on the study in general: Repertoire sampling happened only post peak T cell response.

Worth noting for this clone: As yet, its antigen is unknown.

This clonotype originated in an adult in good health. The input for sequencing was peripheral blood, taken on day 0 of AZD1222 vaccination.

The CDR3 protein is CASRNNRGPSSPLHF. In nucleotides, the CDR3 is TGTGCCAGCAGAAACAATCGGGGGCCTAGTTCACCCCTCCACTTT. The V gene is TRBV6-5, the J gene TRBJ1-6; weak D call: TRBD1 (6 bases). Germline V lookup: CDR1 MNHEY, CDR2 SVGAGI. CDR3 size: 15 residues. The V gene lost 6 bases and the J gene lost 9 bases, with 18 bases spanning the gap.